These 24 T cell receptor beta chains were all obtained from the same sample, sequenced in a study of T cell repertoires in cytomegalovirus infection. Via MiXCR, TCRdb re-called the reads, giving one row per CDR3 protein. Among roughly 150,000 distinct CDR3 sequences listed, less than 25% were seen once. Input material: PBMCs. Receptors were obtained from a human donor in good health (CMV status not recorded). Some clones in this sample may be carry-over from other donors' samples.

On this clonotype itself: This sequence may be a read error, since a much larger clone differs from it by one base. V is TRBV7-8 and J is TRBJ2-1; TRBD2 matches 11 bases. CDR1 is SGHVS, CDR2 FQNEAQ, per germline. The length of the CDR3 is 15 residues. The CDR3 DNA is TGTGCCAGCAGCTTAGTTAGCGGGGGGGACAATAAGCAGTTCTTC. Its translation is CASSLVSGGDNKQFF.

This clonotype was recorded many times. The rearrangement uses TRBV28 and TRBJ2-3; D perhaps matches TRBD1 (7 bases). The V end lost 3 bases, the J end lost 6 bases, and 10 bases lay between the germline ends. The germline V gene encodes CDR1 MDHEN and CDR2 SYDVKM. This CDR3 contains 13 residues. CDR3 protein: CASSLAGGDTQYF. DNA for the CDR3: TGTGCCAGCAGTTTGGCAGGGGGGGATACGCAGTATTTT.

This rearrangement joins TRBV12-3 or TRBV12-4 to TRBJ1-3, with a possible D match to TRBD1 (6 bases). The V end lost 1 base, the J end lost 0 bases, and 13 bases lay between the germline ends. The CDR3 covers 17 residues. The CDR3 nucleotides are TGTGCCAGCAGTTTAGAACTAGGACAGAGCTCTGGAAACACCATATATTTT. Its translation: CASSLELGQSSGNTIYF.

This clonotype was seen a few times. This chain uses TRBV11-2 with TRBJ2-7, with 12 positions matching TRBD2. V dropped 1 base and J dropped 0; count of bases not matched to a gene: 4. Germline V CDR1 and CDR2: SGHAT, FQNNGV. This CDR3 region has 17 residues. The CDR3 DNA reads TGTGCCAGCAGCTTAGCTAGCGGGGGGGCAAGCTCCTACGAGCAGTACTTC. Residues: CASSLASGGASSYEQYF.

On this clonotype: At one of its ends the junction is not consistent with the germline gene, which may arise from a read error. In DNA, the CDR3 is TGTGCCAGCTCGGACAGGGGGCTCTACGTGCAGTACTTC. Protein sequence: CASSDRGLYVQYF. The genes are TRBV7-9 and TRBJ2-7; 11 bases fit TRBD1. This CDR3 comprises 13 residues. The germline V gene encodes CDR1 SEHNR and CDR2 FQNEAQ (reference sequence). The variable domain in full, completed from reference TRBV7-9 and TRBJ2-7, reads DTGVSQNPRHKITKRGQNVTFRCDPISEHNRLYWYRQTLGQGPEFLTYFQNEAQLEKSRLLSDRFSAERPKGSFSTLEIQRTEQGDSAMYLCASSDRGLYVQYFGPGTRLTVT.

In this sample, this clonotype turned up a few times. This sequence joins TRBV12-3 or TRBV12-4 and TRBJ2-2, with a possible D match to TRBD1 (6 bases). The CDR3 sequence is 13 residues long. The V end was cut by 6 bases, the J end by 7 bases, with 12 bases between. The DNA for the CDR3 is TGTGCCAGCAGAGAAGGGGGTTACGGGGAGCTGTTTTTT. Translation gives CASREGGYGELFF.

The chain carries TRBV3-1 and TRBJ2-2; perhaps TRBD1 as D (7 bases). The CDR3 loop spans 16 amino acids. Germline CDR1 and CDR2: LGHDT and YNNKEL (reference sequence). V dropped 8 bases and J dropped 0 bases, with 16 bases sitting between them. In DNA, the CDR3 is TGTGCCAGCGGAGGAGGGGGCCTCGCGAACACCGGGGAGCTGTTTTTT. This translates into CASGGGGLANTGELFF.

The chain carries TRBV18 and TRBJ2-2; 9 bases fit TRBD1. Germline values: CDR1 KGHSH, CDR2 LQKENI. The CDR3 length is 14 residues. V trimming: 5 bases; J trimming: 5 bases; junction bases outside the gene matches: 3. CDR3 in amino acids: CASSSGQGTGELFF. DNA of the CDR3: TGTGCCAGCTCATCGGGACAGGGAACCGGGGAGCTGTTTTTT.

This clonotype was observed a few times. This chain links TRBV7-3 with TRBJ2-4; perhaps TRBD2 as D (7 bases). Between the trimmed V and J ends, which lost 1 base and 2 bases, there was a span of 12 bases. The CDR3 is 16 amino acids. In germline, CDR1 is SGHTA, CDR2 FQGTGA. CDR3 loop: CASSLIRGASKNIQYF. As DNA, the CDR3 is TGTGCCAGCAGCTTAATACGGGGGGCCTCCAAAAACATTCAGTACTTC.

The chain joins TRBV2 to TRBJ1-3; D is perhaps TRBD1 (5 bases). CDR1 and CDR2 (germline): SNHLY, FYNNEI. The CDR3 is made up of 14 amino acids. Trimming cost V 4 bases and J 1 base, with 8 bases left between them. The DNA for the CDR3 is TGTGCCAGCAGTGTTGACAGATCTGGAAACACCATATATTTT. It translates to CASSVDRSGNTIYF.

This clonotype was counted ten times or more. The CDR3 protein is CAFAGEAYQETQYF. DNA for the CDR3: TGTGCCTTCGCGGGGGAAGCGTACCAAGAGACCCAGTACTTC. This chain links TRBV30 with TRBJ2-5, with 7 bases fitting TRBD2. The CDR3 runs to 14 residues. Germline CDR1 and CDR2: GTSNPN and SVGIG (reference sequence). V dropped 7 bases and J dropped 0; count of bases not matched to a gene: 8. Filled out from reference TRBV30 and TRBJ2-5, the complete variable domain reads SQTIHQWPATLVQPVGSPLSLECTVEGTSNPNLYWYRQAAGRGLQLLFYSVGIGQISSEVPQNLSASRPQDRQFILSSKKLLLSDSGFYLCAFAGEAYQETQYFGPGTRLLVL.

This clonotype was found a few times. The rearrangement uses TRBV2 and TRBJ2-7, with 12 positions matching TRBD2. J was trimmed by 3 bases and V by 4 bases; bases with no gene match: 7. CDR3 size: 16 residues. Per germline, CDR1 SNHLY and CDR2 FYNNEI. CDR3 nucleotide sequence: TGTGCCAGCAGTGTATCGCTAGCGGGAGGGCTCTACGAGCAGTACTTC. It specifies CASSVSLAGGLYEQYF.

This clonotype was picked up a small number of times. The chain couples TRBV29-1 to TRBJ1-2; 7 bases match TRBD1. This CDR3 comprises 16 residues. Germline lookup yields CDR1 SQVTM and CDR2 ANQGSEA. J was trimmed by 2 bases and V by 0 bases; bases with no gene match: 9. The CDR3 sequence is CSVEDPLTGINYGYTF. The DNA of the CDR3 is TGCAGCGTTGAAGATCCCCTGACAGGGATAAACTATGGCTACACCTTC.

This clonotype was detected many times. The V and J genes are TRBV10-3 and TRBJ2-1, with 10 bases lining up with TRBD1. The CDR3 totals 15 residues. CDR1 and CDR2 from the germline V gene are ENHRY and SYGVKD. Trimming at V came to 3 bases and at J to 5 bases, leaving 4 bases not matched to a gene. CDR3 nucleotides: TGTGCCATCAGTGACTCGGACAGGGGGGACAATGAGCAGTTCTTC. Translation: CAISDSDRGDNEQFF.

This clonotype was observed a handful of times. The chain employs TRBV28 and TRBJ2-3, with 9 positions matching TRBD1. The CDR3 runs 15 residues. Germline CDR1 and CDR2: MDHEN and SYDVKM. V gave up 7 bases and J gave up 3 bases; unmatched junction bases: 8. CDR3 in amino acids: CASKPDRGWTDTQYF. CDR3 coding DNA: TGTGCCAGCAAGCCGGACAGGGGATGGACAGATACGCAGTATTTT.

CDR3 sequence reads: CASSLNREDTQYF. CDR3 nucleotides: TGTGCCAGCAGCTTGAACAGGGAGGATACGCAGTATTTT. This chain uses TRBV7-2 with TRBJ2-3, with a weak D call TRBD1 (6 bases). The CDR3 extends over 13 amino acids. Germline values: CDR1 SGHTA, CDR2 FQGNSA. Trimming removed 3 bases from V and 6 bases from J, with 10 bases in between.

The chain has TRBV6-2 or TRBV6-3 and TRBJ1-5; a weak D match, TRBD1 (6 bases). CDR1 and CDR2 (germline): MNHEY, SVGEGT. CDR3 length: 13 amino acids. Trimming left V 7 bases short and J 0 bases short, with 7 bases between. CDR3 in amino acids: CASKDSSNQPQHF. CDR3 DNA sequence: TGTGCCAGCAAGGACAGTAGCAATCAGCCCCAGCATTTT.

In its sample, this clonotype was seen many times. For the CDR3, the DNA is TGTGCCAGCGGGGAACAGGGTTACGAGCAGTACTTC. This codes for CASGEQGYEQYF. J is TRBJ2-7 and V is TRBV28; TRBD1 is a possible D gene (6 bases). The CDR3 is 12 residues long. The germline V and J ends were trimmed by 8 bases and 4 bases, with 12 bases remaining between them. From germline, CDR1 is MDHEN and CDR2 SYDVKM.

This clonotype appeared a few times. The CDR3 DNA is TGTGCCAGCAGCCCCTTGGGCGACTACAATGAGCAGTTCTTC. It translates to CASSPLGDYNEQFF. This sequence joins TRBV11-2 and TRBJ2-1; D unresolved. The germline V gene has CDR1 SGHAT and CDR2 FQNNGV. V lost 5 bases, J lost 3 bases, and 11 bases lay in between. The CDR3 sequence is 14 residues long.

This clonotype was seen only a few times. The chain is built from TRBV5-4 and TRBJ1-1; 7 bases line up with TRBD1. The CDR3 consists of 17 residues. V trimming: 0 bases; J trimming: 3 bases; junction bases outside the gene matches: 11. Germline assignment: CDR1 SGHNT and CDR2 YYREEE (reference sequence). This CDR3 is CASSLVDRQGMDTEAFF. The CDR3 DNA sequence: TGTGCCAGCAGCTTGGTGGACCGACAGGGCATGGACACTGAAGCTTTCTTT.

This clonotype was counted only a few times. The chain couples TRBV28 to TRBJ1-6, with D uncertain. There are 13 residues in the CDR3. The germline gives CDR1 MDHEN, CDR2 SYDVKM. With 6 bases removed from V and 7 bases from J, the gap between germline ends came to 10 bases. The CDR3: CASRADLNSPLHF. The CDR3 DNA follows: TGTGCCAGCAGGGCGGATCTAAATTCACCCCTCCACTTT.

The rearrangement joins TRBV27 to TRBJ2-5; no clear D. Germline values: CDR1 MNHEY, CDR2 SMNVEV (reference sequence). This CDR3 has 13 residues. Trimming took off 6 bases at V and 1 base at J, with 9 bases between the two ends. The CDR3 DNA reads TGTGCCAGCAGATACTGGGGCCAAGAGACCCAGTACTTC. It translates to CASRYWGQETQYF.

The chain's CDR3 is CASSLVRTSYEQYF. CDR3 DNA: TGTGCCAGCAGTTTAGTCCGGACCTCCTACGAGCAGTACTTC. The chain recombines TRBV27 with TRBJ2-7; unclear D gene. Germline CDR1 and CDR2: MNHEY and SMNVEV (reference sequence). The CDR3 length is 14 residues. Trimming took 2 bases from V and 0 from J, leaving 8 bases between them.

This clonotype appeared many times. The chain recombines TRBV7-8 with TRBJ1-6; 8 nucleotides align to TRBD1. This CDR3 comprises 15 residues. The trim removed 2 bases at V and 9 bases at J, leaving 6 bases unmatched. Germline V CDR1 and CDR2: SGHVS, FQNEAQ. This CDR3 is CASSLPRTGRSPLHF. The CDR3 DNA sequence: TGTGCCAGCAGCTTACCCAGGACAGGGCGTTCACCCCTCCACTTT.